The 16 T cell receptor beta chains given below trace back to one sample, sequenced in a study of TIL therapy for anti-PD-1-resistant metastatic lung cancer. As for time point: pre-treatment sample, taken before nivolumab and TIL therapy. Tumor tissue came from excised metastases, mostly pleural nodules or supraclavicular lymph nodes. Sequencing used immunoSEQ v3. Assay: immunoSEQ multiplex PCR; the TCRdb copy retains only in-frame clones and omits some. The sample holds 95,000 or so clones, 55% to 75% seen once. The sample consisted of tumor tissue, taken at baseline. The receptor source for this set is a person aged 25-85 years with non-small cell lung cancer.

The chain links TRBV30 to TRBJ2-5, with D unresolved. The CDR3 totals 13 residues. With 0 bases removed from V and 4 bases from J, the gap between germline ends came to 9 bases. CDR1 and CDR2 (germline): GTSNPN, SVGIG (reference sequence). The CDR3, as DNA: TGTGCCTGGAGTGTACAACCAGGAGAGACCCAGTACTTC. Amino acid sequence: CAWSVQPGETQYF.

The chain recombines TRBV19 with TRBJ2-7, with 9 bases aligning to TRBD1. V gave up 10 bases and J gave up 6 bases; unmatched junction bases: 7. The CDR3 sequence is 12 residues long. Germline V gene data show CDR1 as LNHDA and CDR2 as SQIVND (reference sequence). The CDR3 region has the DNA TGTGCCACCCCGGGACAGGGCCCCGAGCAGTACTTC. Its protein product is CATPGQGPEQYF.

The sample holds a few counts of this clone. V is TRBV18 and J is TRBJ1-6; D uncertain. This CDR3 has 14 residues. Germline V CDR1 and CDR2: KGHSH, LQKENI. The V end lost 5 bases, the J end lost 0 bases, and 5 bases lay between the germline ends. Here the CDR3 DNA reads TGTGCCAGCTCATCGAGCTCCTATAATTCACCCCTCCACTTT. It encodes CASSSSSYNSPLHF.

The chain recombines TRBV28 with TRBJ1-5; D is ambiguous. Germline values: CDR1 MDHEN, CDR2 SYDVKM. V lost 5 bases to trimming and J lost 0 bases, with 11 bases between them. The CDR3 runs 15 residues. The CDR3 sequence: CASSTQYISNQPQHF. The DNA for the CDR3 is TGTGCCAGCAGTACACAGTATATTAGCAATCAGCCCCAGCATTTT.

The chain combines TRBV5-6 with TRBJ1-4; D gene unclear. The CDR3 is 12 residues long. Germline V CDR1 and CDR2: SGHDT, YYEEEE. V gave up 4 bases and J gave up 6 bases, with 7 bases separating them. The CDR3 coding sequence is TGTGCCAGCAGCCTTGAGGATGAAAAACTGTTTTTT. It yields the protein CASSLEDEKLFF.

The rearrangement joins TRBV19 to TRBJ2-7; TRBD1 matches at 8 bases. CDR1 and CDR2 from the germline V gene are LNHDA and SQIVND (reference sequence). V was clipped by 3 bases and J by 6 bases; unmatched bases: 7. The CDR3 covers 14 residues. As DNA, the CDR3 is TGTGCCAGTAGTATTTCCAGGGGGCTAGGCGAGCAGTACTTC. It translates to CASSISRGLGEQYF.

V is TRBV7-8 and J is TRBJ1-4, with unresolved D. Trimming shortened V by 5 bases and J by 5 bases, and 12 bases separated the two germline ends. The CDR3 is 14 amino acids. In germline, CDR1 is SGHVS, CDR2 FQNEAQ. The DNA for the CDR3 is TGTGCCAGCAGCCGAGGACGGACGAATGAAAAACTGTTTTTT. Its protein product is CASSRGRTNEKLFF.

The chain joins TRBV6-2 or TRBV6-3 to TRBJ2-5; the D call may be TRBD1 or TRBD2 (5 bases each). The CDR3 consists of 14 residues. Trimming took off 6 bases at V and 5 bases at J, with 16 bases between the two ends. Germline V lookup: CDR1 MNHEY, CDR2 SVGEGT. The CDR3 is CASSNPGRRETQYF. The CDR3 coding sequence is TGTGCCAGCAGCAACCCAGGGAGACGGGAGACCCAGTACTTC.

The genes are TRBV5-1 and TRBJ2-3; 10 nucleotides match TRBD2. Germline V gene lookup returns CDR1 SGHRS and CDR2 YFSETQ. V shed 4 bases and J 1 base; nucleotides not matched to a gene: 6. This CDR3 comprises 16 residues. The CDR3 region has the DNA TGCGCCAGCAGCCGGGTAGCGGGGGGAGGCACAGATACGCAGTATTTT. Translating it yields CASSRVAGGGTDTQYF.

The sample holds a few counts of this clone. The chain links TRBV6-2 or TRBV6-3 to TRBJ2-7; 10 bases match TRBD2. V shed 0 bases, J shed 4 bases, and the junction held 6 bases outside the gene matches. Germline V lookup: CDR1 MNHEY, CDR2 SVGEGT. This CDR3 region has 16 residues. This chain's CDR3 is CASSYSVTSGMYEQYF. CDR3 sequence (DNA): TGTGCCAGCAGTTACTCAGTAACTAGCGGGATGTACGAGCAGTACTTC.

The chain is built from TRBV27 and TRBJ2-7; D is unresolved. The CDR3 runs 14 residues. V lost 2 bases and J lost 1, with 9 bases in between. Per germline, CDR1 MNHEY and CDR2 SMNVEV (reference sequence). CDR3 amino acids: CASSLGVQSYEQYF. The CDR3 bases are TGTGCCAGCAGTTTAGGGGTACAGTCCTACGAGCAGTACTTC.

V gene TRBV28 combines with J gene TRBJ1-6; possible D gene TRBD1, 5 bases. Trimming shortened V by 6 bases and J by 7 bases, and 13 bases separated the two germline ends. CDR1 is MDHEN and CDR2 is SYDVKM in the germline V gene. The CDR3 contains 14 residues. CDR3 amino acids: CASRDRIRNSPLHF. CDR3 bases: TGTGCCAGCAGAGACAGAATAAGAAATTCACCCCTCCACTTT.

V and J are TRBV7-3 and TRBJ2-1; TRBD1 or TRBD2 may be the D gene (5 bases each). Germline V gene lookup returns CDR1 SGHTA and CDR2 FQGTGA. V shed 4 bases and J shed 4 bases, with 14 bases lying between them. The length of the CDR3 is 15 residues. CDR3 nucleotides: TGTGCCAGCAGCTCCCAGGGAGCGGATTACAATGAGCAGTTCTTC. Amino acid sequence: CASSSQGADYNEQFF.

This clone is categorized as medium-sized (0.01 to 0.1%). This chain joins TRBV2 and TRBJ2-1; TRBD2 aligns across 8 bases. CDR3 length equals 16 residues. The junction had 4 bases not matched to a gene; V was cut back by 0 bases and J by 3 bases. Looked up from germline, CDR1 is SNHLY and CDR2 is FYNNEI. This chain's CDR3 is CASSEASGGYYNEQFF. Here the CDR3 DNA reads TGTGCCAGCAGTGAAGCGTCGGGGGGGTACTACAATGAGCAGTTCTTC.

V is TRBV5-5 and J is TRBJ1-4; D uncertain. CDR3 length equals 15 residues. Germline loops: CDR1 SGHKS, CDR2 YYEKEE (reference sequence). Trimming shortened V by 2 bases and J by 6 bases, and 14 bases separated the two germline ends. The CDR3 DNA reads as TGTGCCAGCAGCTTAGGCGGGATGGGCGATGAAAAACTGTTTTTT. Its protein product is CASSLGGMGDEKLFF.

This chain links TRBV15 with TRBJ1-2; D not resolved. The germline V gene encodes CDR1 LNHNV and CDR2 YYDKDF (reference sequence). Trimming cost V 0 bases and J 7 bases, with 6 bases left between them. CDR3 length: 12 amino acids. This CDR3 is CATSRDISGYTF. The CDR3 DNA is TGTGCCACCAGCAGAGATATAAGTGGCTACACCTTC.